Listed below are T cell receptor beta chains from one sample, sequenced in a study of regulatory T cells in long-lasting Graves disease. TCRdb recomputed calls from the multiplex PCR reads with MiXCR, one row per CDR3 protein. Found here are 390,000 or so distinct CDR3 sequences, approximately 12% of them singletons; the top ten hold approximately 20%. In addition, the sample was reused for a study of T cells in Graves' hyperthyroidism and ophthalmopathy.

Specimen: peripheral blood mononuclear cells (PBMCs), collected at new diagnosis, from a patient treated with antithyroid drugs. These receptors all come from a woman aged 18-30 years with Graves disease. Each CDR3 is given with its conserved first and last residue. A D gene is named only where the DNA matches it firmly. Only some rows state a clone size, as once, few, many or a class for expanded clones.

j_call: TRBJ2-1
v_call: TRBV4-3
clone_size: many
d_call: TRBD2
cdr3_aa: CASSLAGRLGDEQFF
cdr3_nt: TGCGCCAGCAGCCTAGCGGGACGGCTAGGGGATGAGCAGTTCTTC

j_call: TRBJ1-5
v_call: TRBV30
clone_size: many
d_call: .
cdr3_aa: CACLGSAGIANQPQHF
cdr3_nt: TGTGCCTGTTTAGGGTCTGCGGGGATAGCAAATCAGCCCCAGCATTTT

j_call: TRBJ2-7
v_call: TRBV6-1
clone_size: once
d_call: TRBD1
cdr3_aa: CASRPIPGTGRYNYEQYF
cdr3_nt: TGTGCCAGCAGGCCCATCCCCGGGACAGGGAGGTATAACTACGAGCAGTACTTC

j_call: TRBJ2-5
v_call: TRBV7-9
clone_size: .
d_call: TRBD1
cdr3_aa: CASSGRPGQGEETQYF
cdr3_nt: TGTGCCAGCAGCGGTAGACCGGGACAGGGGGAAGAGACCCAGTACTTC

j_call: TRBJ2-7
v_call: TRBV27
clone_size: many
d_call: TRBD1
cdr3_aa: CASSSSPGTGTYEQYF
cdr3_nt: TGTGCCAGCAGTTCGAGTCCCGGGACAGGGACCTACGAGCAGTACTTC

j_call: TRBJ1-2
v_call: TRBV20-1
clone_size: few
d_call: .
cdr3_aa: CSAGVTNYGYTF
cdr3_nt: TGCAGTGCAGGGGTAACTAACTATGGCTACACCTTC

j_call: TRBJ2-1
v_call: TRBV4-1
clone_size: many
d_call: .
cdr3_aa: CASSRLAGNEQFF
cdr3_nt: TGCGCCAGCAGCCGGCTCGCCGGCAATGAGCAGTTCTTC

j_call: TRBJ1-5
v_call: TRBV7-9
clone_size: .
d_call: .
cdr3_aa: CASSLGTVGQPQHF
cdr3_nt: TGTGCCAGCAGCTTAGGAACAGTTGGTCAGCCCCAGCATTTT

j_call: TRBJ1-3
v_call: TRBV25-1
clone_size: few
d_call: TRBD1
cdr3_aa: CASSDVLGYRDRGQNGNTIYF
cdr3_nt: TGTGCCAGCAGTGATGTTCTGGGGTACCGGGACAGGGGGCAAAATGGAAACACCATATATTTT

j_call: TRBJ1-1
v_call: TRBV29-1
clone_size: many
d_call: .
cdr3_aa: CSVGLLNTEAFF
cdr3_nt: TGCAGCGTTGGACTGTTGAACACTGAAGCTTTCTTT

j_call: TRBJ2-2
v_call: TRBV12-3/TRBV12-4
clone_size: many
d_call: .
cdr3_aa: CASKLVGAAGELFF
cdr3_nt: TGTGCCAGCAAGTTAGTGGGGGCCGCCGGGGAGCTGTTTTTT

j_call: TRBJ1-2
v_call: TRBV6-1
clone_size: many
d_call: .
cdr3_aa: CASSERGSGAVYTF
cdr3_nt: TGTGCCAGCAGTGAACGGGGCAGTGGGGCAGTCTACACCTTC

j_call: TRBJ2-5
v_call: TRBV11-3
clone_size: .
d_call: .
cdr3_aa: CASSLGVGAGVETQYF
cdr3_nt: TGTGCCAGCAGCTTAGGGGTGGGGGCGGGCGTGGAGACCCAGTACTTC

j_call: TRBJ2-3
v_call: TRBV7-3
clone_size: few
d_call: .
cdr3_aa: CASRSPRGSTDTQYF
cdr3_nt: TGTGCCAGCAGGTCGCCCAGGGGAAGCACAGATACGCAGTATTTT

j_call: TRBJ1-2
v_call: TRBV7-2
clone_size: many
d_call: .
cdr3_aa: CASSLGPVGYTF
cdr3_nt: TGTGCCAGCAGCTTAGGCCCGGTAGGCTACACCTTC

j_call: TRBJ2-3
v_call: TRBV6-1
clone_size: few
d_call: TRBD2
cdr3_aa: CASSEDGRARDTQYF
cdr3_nt: TGTGCCAGCAGTGAGGACGGGAGGGCCCGGGATACGCAGTATTTT

j_call: TRBJ2-3
v_call: TRBV19
clone_size: few
d_call: TRBD1
cdr3_aa: CASNKGARDTQYF
cdr3_nt: TGTGCCAGTAACAAGGGGGCTCGGGATACGCAGTATTTT

j_call: TRBJ2-1
v_call: TRBV29-1
clone_size: .
d_call: .
cdr3_aa: CSVEGRVGSYNEQFF
cdr3_nt: TGCAGCGTTGAGGGGCGGGTGGGCTCCTACAATGAGCAGTTCTTC

j_call: TRBJ1-3
v_call: TRBV12-3/TRBV12-4
clone_size: many
d_call: .
cdr3_aa: CASSFRKKSGNTIYF
cdr3_nt: TGTGCCAGCAGTTTCAGGAAGAAATCTGGAAACACCATATATTTT

j_call: TRBJ2-3
v_call: TRBV11-3
clone_size: many
d_call: .
cdr3_aa: CASSLDGRDTQYF
cdr3_nt: TGTGCCAGCAGCTTAGACGGGAGAGATACGCAGTATTTT

j_call: TRBJ1-2
v_call: TRBV18
clone_size: .
d_call: .
cdr3_aa: CASSPQGKGCGYTF
cdr3_nt: TGTGCCAGCTCACCACAGGGGAAAGGCTGTGGCTACACCTTC

j_call: TRBJ2-5
v_call: TRBV20-1
clone_size: many
d_call: .
cdr3_aa: CSASWWTDQETQYF
cdr3_nt: TGCAGTGCTAGTTGGTGGACGGACCAAGAGACCCAGTACTTC

j_call: TRBJ2-2
v_call: TRBV11-2
clone_size: many
d_call: .
cdr3_aa: CASSLERTGELFF
cdr3_nt: TGTGCCAGCAGCTTAGAAAGGACGGGGGAGCTGTTTTTT

j_call: TRBJ2-7
v_call: TRBV20-1
clone_size: many
d_call: .
cdr3_aa: CSARDGGFRDEQYF
cdr3_nt: TGCAGTGCCCGAGATGGGGGGTTTCGGGACGAGCAGTACTTC

j_call: TRBJ2-7
v_call: TRBV28
clone_size: few
d_call: .
cdr3_aa: CASSFSQVEQYF
cdr3_nt: TGTGCCAGCAGTTTCTCACAGGTCGAGCAGTACTTC

j_call: TRBJ2-3
v_call: TRBV10-3
clone_size: many
d_call: .
cdr3_aa: CAISAGLASSDTQYF
cdr3_nt: TGTGCCATCAGTGCTGGCCTAGCTAGTTCCGATACGCAGTATTTT

j_call: TRBJ2-5
v_call: TRBV20-1
clone_size: many
d_call: .
cdr3_aa: CSARDTWVETQYF
cdr3_nt: TGCAGTGCTAGAGATACTTGGGTAGAGACCCAGTACTTC

j_call: TRBJ1-1
v_call: TRBV11-2
clone_size: .
d_call: .
cdr3_aa: CASSLYGDFTEAFF
cdr3_nt: TGTGCCAGCAGCTTATACGGTGACTTCACTGAAGCTTTCTTT